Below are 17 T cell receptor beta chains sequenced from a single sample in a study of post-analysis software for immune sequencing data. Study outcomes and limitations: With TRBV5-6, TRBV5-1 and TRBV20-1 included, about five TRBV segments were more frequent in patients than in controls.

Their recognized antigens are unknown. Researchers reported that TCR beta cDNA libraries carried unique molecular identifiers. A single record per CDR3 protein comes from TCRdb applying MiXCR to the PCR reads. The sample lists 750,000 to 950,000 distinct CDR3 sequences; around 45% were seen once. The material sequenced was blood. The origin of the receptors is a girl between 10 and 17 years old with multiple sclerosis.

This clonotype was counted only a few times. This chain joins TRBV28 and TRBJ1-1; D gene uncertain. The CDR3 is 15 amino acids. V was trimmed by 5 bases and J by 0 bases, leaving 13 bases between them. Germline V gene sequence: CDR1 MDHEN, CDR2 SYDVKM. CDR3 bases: TGTGCCAGCAGTATCCGAAGGCGCTTGAACACTGAAGCTTTCTTT. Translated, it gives CASSIRRRLNTEAFF.

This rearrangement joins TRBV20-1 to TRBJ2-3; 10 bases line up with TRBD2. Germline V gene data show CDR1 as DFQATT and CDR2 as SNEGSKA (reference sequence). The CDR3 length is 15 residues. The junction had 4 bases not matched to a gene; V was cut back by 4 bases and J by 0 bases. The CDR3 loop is CSAIRLAGSTDTQYF. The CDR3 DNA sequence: TGCAGTGCTATTAGACTAGCGGGCAGCACAGATACGCAGTATTTT.

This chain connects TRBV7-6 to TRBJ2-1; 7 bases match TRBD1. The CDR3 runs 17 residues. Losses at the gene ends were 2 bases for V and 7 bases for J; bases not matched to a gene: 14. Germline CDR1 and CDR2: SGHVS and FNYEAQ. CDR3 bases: TGTGCCAGCAGCTTAAGCTTGAGGGGGCCGGCGACAAATGAGCAGTTCTTC. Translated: CASSLSLRGPATNEQFF.

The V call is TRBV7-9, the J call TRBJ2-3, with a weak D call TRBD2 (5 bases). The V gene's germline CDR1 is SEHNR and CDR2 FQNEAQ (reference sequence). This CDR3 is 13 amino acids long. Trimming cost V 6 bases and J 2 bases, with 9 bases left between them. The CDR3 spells CASRLGATDTQYF. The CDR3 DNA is TGTGCCAGCAGGCTGGGAGCCACAGATACGCAGTATTTT.

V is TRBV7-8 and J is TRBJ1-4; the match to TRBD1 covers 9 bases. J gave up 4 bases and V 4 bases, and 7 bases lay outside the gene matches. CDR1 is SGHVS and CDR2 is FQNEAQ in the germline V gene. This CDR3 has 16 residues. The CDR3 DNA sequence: TGTGCCAGCAGCTATTACCGGGACAGGGTTAATGAAAAACTGTTTTTT. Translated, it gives CASSYYRDRVNEKLFF.

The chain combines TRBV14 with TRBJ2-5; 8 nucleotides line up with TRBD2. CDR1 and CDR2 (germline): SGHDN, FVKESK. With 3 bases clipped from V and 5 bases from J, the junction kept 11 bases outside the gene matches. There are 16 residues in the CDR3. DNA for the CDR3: TGTGCCAGCAGCCACGTAAAGACTAGCGCGCAGGAGACCCAGTACTTC. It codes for CASSHVKTSAQETQYF.

CDR3 bases: TGTGCCAGCAGCTTGGGACAGAGATCCTATGGCTACACCTTC. This codes for CASSLGQRSYGYTF. This chain connects TRBV7-8 to TRBJ1-2; 7 nucleotides agree with TRBD1. Germline V gives CDR1 SGHVS, CDR2 FQNEAQ. The CDR3 has 14 residues. V lost 3 bases, J lost 4 bases, and 5 bases stayed unmatched.

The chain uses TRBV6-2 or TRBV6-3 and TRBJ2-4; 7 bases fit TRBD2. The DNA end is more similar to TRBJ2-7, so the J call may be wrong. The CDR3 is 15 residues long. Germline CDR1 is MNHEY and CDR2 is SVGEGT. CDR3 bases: TGTGCCAGCAGTTACATGCGGGAGCGCCCCTACGAGCAGTACTTC. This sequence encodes CASSYMRERPYEQYF.

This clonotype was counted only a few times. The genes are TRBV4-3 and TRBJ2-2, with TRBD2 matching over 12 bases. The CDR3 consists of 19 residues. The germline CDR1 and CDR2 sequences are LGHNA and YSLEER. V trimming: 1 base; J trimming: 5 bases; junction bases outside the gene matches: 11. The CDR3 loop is CASSQALGLAGGRTGELFF. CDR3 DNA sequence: TGCGCCAGCAGCCAAGCCCTGGGGCTAGCGGGAGGGCGAACCGGGGAGCTGTTTTTT.

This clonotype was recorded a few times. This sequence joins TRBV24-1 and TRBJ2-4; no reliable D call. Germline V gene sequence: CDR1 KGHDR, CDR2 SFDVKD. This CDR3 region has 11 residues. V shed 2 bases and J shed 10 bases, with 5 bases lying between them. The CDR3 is CATSDSKIQYF. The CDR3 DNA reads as TGTGCCACCAGTGATTCAAAAATTCAGTACTTC.

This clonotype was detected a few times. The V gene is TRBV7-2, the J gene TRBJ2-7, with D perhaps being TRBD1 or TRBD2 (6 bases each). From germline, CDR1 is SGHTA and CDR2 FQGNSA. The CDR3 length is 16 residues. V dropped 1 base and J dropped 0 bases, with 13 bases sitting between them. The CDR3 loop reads CASSLGGRDASYEQYF. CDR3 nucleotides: TGTGCCAGCAGCTTAGGGGGGCGGGACGCCTCCTACGAGCAGTACTTC.

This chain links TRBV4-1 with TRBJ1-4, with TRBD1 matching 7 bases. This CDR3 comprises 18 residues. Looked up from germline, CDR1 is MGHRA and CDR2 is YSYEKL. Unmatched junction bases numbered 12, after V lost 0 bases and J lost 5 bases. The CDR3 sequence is CASSQEYVRRGSNEKLFF. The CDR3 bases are TGCGCCAGCAGCCAAGAATATGTCCGCAGGGGGTCAAATGAAAAACTGTTTTTT.

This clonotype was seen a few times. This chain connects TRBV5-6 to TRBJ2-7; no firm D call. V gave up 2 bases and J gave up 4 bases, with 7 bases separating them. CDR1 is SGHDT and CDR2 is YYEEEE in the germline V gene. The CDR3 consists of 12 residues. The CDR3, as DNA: TGTGCCAGCAGCTTTGACGGTTACGAGCAGTACTTC. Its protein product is CASSFDGYEQYF.

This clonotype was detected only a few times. Here the CDR3 DNA reads TGTGCCAGCAGCCCCAGGATGTCCTACGAGCAGTACTTC. It yields the protein CASSPRMSYEQYF. The chain is built from TRBV3-1 and TRBJ2-7; D remains ambiguous. Germline loops: CDR1 LGHDT, CDR2 YNNKEL (reference sequence). Trimming cost V 4 bases and J 1 base, with 8 bases left between them. The CDR3 extends over 13 amino acids.

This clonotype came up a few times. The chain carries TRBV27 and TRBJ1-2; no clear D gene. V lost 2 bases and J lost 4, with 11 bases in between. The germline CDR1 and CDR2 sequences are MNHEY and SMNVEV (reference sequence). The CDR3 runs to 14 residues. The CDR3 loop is CASSLGPLGYGYTF. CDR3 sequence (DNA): TGTGCCAGCAGTTTAGGGCCACTTGGCTATGGCTACACCTTC.

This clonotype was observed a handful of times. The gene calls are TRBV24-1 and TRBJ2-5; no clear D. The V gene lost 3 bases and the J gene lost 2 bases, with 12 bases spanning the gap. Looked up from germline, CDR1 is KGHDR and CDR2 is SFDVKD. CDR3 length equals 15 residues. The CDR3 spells CATSDVGKSQETQYF. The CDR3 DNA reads TGTGCCACCAGTGATGTAGGAAAGTCACAAGAGACCCAGTACTTC.

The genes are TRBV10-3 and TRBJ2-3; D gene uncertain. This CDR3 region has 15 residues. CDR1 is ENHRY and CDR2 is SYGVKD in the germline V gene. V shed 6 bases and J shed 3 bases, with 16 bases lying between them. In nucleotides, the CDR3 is TGTGCCATCAGCGAGGACGGCCACGCGACAGATACGCAGTATTTT. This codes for CAISEDGHATDTQYF.